The count of the clone carrying this T cell receptor (beta chain) is one. This sample is part of a study of human T cells and chemical hapten exposure. Trimming cost V 2 bases and J 3 bases; bases outside gene matches: 6. CDR1 is KGHDR and CDR2 is SFDVKD in the germline V gene. The CDR3 is 16 amino acids. Each CDR3 protein gets one entry after TCRdb re-called the RACE reads with MiXCR. This table has under 45,000 distinct CDR3 sequences, 10% appearing once. Sample time point: pre-sensitization, week 0. Regarding treatment: therapeutic diphenylcyclopropenone sensitization with weekly scalp DPC. Researchers extracted total RNA from unfractionated whole blood. Ahead of each patch test application, blood was drawn.

The receptor was isolated from a middle-aged man with alopecia areata. Some clones in this sample may be carry-over from other donors' samples. J is TRBJ2-1 and V is TRBV24-1; 7 bases fit TRBD2. Sequenced here: whole blood, sampled in connection with sensitization to the hapten diphenylcyclopropenone (DPC). CDR3 nucleotides: TGTGCCACCAGTGATTCCCACGGCGGGAGCTACAATGAGCAGTTCTTC. Translating gives CATSDSHGGSYNEQFF.